This T cell receptor beta chain was obtained from a study of cytomegalovirus exposure and HLA in healthy donors. Study results and limitations: When analyzed later, the rates of TCR association showed variation by HLA locus, with DRB1 the most and HLA-C the fewest. Many donors carried some public TCRs, although rarity characterized most TCR sequences.

PCR used 60 Vbeta primers and 13 Jbeta primers. TCRdb's table, derived via immunoSEQ multiplex PCR, lists solely in-frame clones and lacks some. Of about 52,000 clones detected, roughly three fifths appear once; the ten largest clones hold about an eighth. This donor has no recorded CMV serostatus. On this clone itself: Its antigen is still unknown.

This sequence originates from a human donor in good health. Material: PBMCs.

The CDR3 DNA is TGTGCCAGCAGCTTAGTACAGGGAACGTACGAGCAGTACTTC. Translated: CASSLVQGTYEQYF. The chain joins TRBV7-2 to TRBJ2-7; possibly TRBD1 for D (6 bases). CDR1 is SGHTA, CDR2 FQGNSA, per germline. V lost 1 base and J lost 4, with 11 bases in between. The CDR3 contains 14 residues. The whole variable domain, filled in from reference TRBV7-2 and TRBJ2-7, reads GAGVSQSPSNKVTEKGKDVELRCDPISGHTALYWYRQSLGQGLEFLIYFQGNSAPDKSGLPSDRFSAERTGGSVSTLTIQRTQQEDSAVYLCASSLVQGTYEQYFGPGTRLTVT.